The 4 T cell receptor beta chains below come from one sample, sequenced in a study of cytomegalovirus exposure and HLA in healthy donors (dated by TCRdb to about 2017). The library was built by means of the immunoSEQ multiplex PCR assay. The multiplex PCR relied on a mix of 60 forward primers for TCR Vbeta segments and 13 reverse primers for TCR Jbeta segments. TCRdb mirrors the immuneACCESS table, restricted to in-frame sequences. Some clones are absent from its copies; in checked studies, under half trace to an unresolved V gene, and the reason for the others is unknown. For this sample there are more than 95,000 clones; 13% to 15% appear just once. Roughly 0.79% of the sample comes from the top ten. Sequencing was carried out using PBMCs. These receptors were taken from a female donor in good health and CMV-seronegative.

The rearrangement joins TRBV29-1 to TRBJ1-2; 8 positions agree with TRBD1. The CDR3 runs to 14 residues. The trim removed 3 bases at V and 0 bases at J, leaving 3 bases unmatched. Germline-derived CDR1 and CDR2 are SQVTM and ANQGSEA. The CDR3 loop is CSVDSDRANYGYTF. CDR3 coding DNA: TGCAGCGTTGATTCGGACAGGGCTAACTATGGCTACACCTTC.

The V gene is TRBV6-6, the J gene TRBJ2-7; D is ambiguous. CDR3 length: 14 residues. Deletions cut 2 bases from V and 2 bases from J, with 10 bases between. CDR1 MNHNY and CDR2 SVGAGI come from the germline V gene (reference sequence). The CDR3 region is CASSYSHGPYEQYF. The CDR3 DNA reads TGTGCCAGCAGTTACAGCCACGGTCCCTACGAGCAGTACTTC.

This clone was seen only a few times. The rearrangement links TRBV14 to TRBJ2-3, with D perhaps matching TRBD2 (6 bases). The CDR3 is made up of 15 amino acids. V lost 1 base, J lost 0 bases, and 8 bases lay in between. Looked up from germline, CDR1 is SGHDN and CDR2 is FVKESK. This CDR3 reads CASSQAGTSTDTQYF. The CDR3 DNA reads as TGTGCCAGCAGCCAAGCCGGGACTAGCACAGATACGCAGTATTTT.

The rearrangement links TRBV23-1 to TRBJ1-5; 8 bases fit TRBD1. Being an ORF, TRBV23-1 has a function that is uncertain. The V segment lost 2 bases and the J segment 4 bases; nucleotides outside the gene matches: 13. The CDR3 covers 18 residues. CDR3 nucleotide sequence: TGCGCCAGCAGTCAACAACAACTACGGGACAGGAGGAATCAGCCCCAGCATTTT. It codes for CASSQQQLRDRRNQPQHF.